This T cell receptor beta chain was recovered during a study of T cells after yellow fever vaccination. Across the study: Fractions with few cells were prepared using SMART-Seq v4 Ultra Low Input. Notes on the study in general: Abundant clonotypes (contaminants from the bulk population) could be present in FACS-sorted repertoires. Only a minor proportion of clonotypes was detected across both CD4 and CD8 compartments.

Germline V lookup: CDR1 DFQATT, CDR2 SNEGSKA (reference sequence). This CDR3 has 14 residues. V was trimmed by 3 bases and J by 7 bases, leaving 13 bases between them. Template-switching 5'RACE yielded the TCR cDNA; a universal primer site and UMIs were added in the process. TCRdb reanalysed the 5' RACE reads using MiXCR and keeps one entry per CDR3 protein. The sample consists of a few hundred thousand distinct CDR3 sequences, about 4% of them appearing once. This clonotype was counted many times. Its target is not known. This TCR came from a man aged 18-30 years who received the YFV17D yellow fever vaccine. This material consisted of PBMCs, taken 5 days after the yellow fever booster vaccination. The V and J genes are TRBV20-1 and TRBJ1-6; tentative D call: TRBD1 (5 bases). The CDR3 is CSASRVDVNSPLHF. The CDR3 DNA is TGCAGTGCTAGCAGGGTTGATGTAAATTCACCCCTCCACTTT.